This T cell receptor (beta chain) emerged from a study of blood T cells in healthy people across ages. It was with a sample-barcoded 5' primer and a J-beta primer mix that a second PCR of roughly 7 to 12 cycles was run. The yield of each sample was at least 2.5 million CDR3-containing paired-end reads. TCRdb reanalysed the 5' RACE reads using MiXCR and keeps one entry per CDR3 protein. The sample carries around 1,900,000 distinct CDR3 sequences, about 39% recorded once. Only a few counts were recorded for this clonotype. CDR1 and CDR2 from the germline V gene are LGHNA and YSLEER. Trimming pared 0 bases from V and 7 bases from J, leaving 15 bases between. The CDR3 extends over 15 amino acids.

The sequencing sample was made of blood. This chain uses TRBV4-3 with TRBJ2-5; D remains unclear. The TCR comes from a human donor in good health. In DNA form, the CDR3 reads TGCGCCAGCAGCCAAGAATTAGCAGCGCGCGGGACCCAGTACTTC. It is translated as CASSQELAARGTQYF.